This T cell receptor beta chain was captured by sequencing in a study of blood T cell repertoires in COVID-19. This clone was seen a single time. Method: immunoSEQ multiplex PCR; TCRdb's copy keeps in-frame clones and lacks some. The sample includes 310,000 or so clones, 80% to 90% seen only once; the top ten take more than 8.5%. The CDR3 is 13 residues long. V lost 10 bases, J lost 1 base, and 4 bases stayed unmatched. Sequenced: PBMCs or T cells enriched from blood (not recorded which). The sequence was obtained from a woman aged 18-30 years who had recovered from COVID-19. The chain joins TRBV12-3 or TRBV12-4 to TRBJ1-1, with 9 bases aligning to TRBD1. The CDR3, as DNA: TGTGCCACCAGGGGACAGGGGAACACTGAAGCTTTCTTT. This encodes CATRGQGNTEAFF.